This TCR beta chain was profiled in a study of long-term antiretroviral therapy in people with HIV. Study outcomes and limitations: Pre-ART expanded TRB clones stayed dominant throughout, though often decreasing after ART.

On this clone: Its specificity is not known.

The CDR3 runs to 16 residues. Trimming took 7 bases from V and 2 from J; bases not matched to a gene: 10. In germline, CDR1 is PRHDT, CDR2 FYEKMQ (reference sequence). The authors ran the immunoSEQ assay, v3.0, at survey level. What sequencing targeted per sample was about 40,000-50,000 T-cell genomes. Data came from immunoSEQ multiplex PCR; TCRdb stores just in-frame clones and leaves some out. The table shows tens of thousands of clones, with roughly 80% occurring only once. The V and J genes are TRBV13 and TRBJ2-2, with 7 nucleotides matching TRBD1. The sample was unsorted PBMCs, taken 0.4 years before starting antiretroviral therapy. This receptor was taken from a man younger than 35 with HIV. The CDR3 reads CASTIPRGLNTGELFF. The CDR3, as DNA: TGTGCCAGCACCATCCCTAGGGGGCTCAACACCGGGGAGCTGTTTTTT.